This T cell receptor beta chain was sequenced in a study of T cell responses to AZD1222 COVID-19 vaccine. Libraries were prepared by immunoSEQ multiplex PCR; TCRdb keeps only in-frame clonotypes and omits some of them. The sample comprises tens of thousands of clones, around nine tenths of which are singletons, and 15% to 20% rests with the top ten. This clone was detected a few times. The material sequenced was peripheral blood, taken on day 0 of AZD1222 vaccination. The sequence was collected from an adult in good health.

The CDR3 loop is CASSQASGLYNEQFF. Here the CDR3 DNA reads TGTGCCAGCAGCCAGGCCTCGGGACTCTACAATGAGCAGTTCTTC. The chain carries TRBV4-2 and TRBJ2-1; D may be TRBD2 (6 bases). The germline gives CDR1 LGHNA, CDR2 YNFKEQ. V was trimmed by 3 bases and J by 3 bases, leaving 12 bases between them. The CDR3 is 15 amino acids.